This T cell receptor beta chain originates from a study of PD-1 blockade in classical Hodgkin lymphoma. As to this clone: Its antigen is currently unknown.

TCRdb's copy holds only in-frame clones and misses some; the assay was immunoSEQ multiplex PCR. The sample has tens of thousands of clones; 90% to 95% are singletons. V shed 7 bases and J 4 bases; nucleotides not matched to a gene: 19. The CDR3 is 19 amino acids. The germline V gene encodes CDR1 MNHEY and CDR2 SMNVEV (reference sequence). Exposure to brentuximab vedotin varied, and each patient had relapsed following autologous stem cell transplantation. Findings and caveats of the study: As was reported, newly diagnosed patients showed lower baseline TCR diversity than healthy donors did. Prior to therapy, complete responders displayed diversity much like that of newly diagnosed patients. Only CD4+ TCR diversity, not CD8+, had risen significantly by C4D1. The authors excluded patients who started nivolumab under 1 year after ASCT.

Sequenced here: peripheral blood mononuclear cells (PBMCs), sampled at baseline. V usage is TRBV27 and J usage is TRBJ2-2; TRBD2 matches 9 bases. The origin of this receptor is a human donor with classical Hodgkin lymphoma. The CDR3, as DNA: TGTGCCAGCAAGGGCCGGAGCGGGAGGCAGGGGAGTATCACCGGGGAGCTGTTTTTT. Encoded protein: CASKGRSGRQGSITGELFF.